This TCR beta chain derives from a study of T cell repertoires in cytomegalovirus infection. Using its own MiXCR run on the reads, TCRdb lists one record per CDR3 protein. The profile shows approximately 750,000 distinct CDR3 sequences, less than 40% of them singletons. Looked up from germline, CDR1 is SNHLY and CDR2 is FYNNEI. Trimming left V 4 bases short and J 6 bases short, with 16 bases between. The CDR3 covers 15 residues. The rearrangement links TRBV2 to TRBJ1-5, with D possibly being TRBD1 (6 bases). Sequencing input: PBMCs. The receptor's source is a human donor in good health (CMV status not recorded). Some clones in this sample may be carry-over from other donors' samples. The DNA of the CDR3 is TGTGCCAGCAGTGGGCAGGGGTCGAGTAGTCAGCCCCAGCATTTT. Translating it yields CASSGQGSSSQPQHF.